The T cell receptor beta chain under discussion was sequenced for a study of regulatory T cells in long-lasting Graves disease. Building the TCR beta libraries relied on iRepertoire HTBI primers, and CDR3 regions underwent Arm-PCR. TCRdb redid the calling of the multiplex PCR reads with MiXCR, one entry per CDR3 protein. The data contain 650,000 to 700,000 distinct CDR3 sequences, 25% to 35% of them seen just once; the ten biggest clones take up around 40%. Noted time point: persistent/refractory GD, antithyroid drugs over 5 years with positive TRAb. The TCR library was prepared using RNA isolated from PBMCs. This CDR3 has 13 amino acids. Germline assignment: CDR1 MNHNS and CDR2 SASEGT. V was cut by 6 bases and J by 0 bases, with 8 bases left in between. This clonotype was counted at least ten times.

The gene calls are TRBV6-1 and TRBJ1-2; unclear D gene. The clonotype comes from a female donor with Graves disease. Sequences were derived from peripheral blood mononuclear cells (PBMCs), sampled when the disease was refractory, from a patient treated with antithyroid drugs. CDR3 residues: CASRQTANYGYTF. The CDR3 bases are TGTGCCAGCAGACAGACCGCTAACTATGGCTACACCTTC.